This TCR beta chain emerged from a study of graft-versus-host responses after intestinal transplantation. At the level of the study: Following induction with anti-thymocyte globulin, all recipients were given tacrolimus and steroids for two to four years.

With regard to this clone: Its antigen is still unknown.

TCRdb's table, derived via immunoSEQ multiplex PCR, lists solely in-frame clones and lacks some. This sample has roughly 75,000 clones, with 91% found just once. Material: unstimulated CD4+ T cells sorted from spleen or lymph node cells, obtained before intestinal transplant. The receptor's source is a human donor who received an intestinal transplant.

The CDR3 is CSVEGRGEGYGYTF. The CDR3 nucleotides read TGCAGCGTTGAAGGCAGGGGGGAAGGGTATGGCTACACCTTC. The rearrangement links TRBV29-1 to TRBJ1-2; 7 bases are a match to TRBD1. Unmatched junction bases numbered 7, after V lost 1 base and J lost 5 bases. The CDR3 is 14 amino acids. CDR1 and CDR2 (germline): SQVTM, ANQGSEA.